The rows below give T cell receptor beta chains drawn from one sample of a study of shared clonotypes between healthy human individuals. Data came from immunoSEQ multiplex PCR; TCRdb stores just in-frame clones and leaves some out. The sample records about 520,000 clones, roughly 95% being singletons. Material: naive CD4+ T cells sorted from blood. The origin of the receptors is a woman aged 25 to 39 in good health. Each CDR3 is given with its conserved first and last residue. The D gene is left open where the match is weak. Rows may omit the clone size; those that give it use once, few, many or a size class.

>.|TRBV19|.|TRBJ2-7
TGTGCCAGTAGTATCCTGTTAGGGAGACACTACGAGCAGTACTTC
CASSILLGRHYEQYF
>.|TRBV4-1|.|TRBJ2-7
TGCGCCAGCAGCCAGGCAGGGGCCAGGGTCGAGCAGTACTTC
CASSQAGARVEQYF
>.|TRBV7-6|.|TRBJ2-1
TGTGCCAGCAGCTTAGCGGGGGTAGGTGAGCAGTTCTTC
CASSLAGVGEQFF
>TRBD2|TRBV5-4|.|TRBJ2-7
TGTGCCAGCAGCTCCCCTCCCAGCGGGACTAACCAGCAGTACTTC
CASSSPPSGTNQQYF
>.|TRBV28|.|TRBJ2-7
TGTGCCAGCAGTTTATGGGCGGACGCCAGATCTGAGCAGTACTTC
CASSLWADARSEQYF
>TRBD1|TRBV16|.|TRBJ1-3
TGTGCCAGCAGCACCCAGACAGGGAGCGGAAACACCATATATTTT
CASSTQTGSGNTIYF
>.|TRBV6-5|.|TRBJ1-2
TGTGCCAGCAGTTCAGTGGGACGGAGGGCCTATGGCTACACCTTC
CASSSVGRRAYGYTF
>TRBD2|TRBV7-9|.|TRBJ2-1
TGTGCCAGCAGCTTAATGTTGGCGGGAGGGGCCTACAATGAGCAGTTCTTC
CASSLMLAGGAYNEQFF
>.|TRBV25-1|.|TRBJ2-7
TGTGCCGACAGGATCTCCTACGAGCAGTACTTC
CADRISYEQYF
>.|TRBV9|once|TRBJ1-1
TGTGCCAGCACCCTAATCCGAAGGGACTCCTGGTTCGCTGAAGCTTTCTTT
CASTLIRRDSWFAEAFF
>TRBD2|TRBV5-1|once|TRBJ2-2
TGCGCCAGCGCGATAACTAGCGGCCCAAACACCGGGGAGCTGTTTTTT
CASAITSGPNTGELFF
>.|TRBV10-3|.|TRBJ2-7
TGTGCCCCCGGGCGGAACGAGCAGTACTTC
CAPGRNEQYF
>TRBD1|TRBV5-1|once|TRBJ2-5
TGCGCCAGCAGCTTCGGCAGGGGGCTTGAGACCCAGTACTTC
CASSFGRGLETQYF
>.|TRBV2|.|TRBJ2-1
TGTGCCAGCAGTGAGAGGGGCAGGCGGGGCAATGAGCAGTTCTTC
CASSERGRRGNEQFF